The 24 T cell receptor beta chains below were found in one sample sequenced in a study of human T cells and chemical hapten exposure. Using its own MiXCR run on the RACE reads, TCRdb lists one record per CDR3 protein. The sample has more than 80,000 distinct CDR3 sequences, approximately 12% seen once. Regarding time point: pre-sensitization, week 0. Indicated treatment: therapeutic diphenylcyclopropenone sensitization with weekly scalp DPC. The input for sequencing was whole blood, taken in connection with sensitization to the hapten diphenylcyclopropenone (DPC). These receptors were taken from a woman between 45 and 65 years old with alopecia areata. Some clones in this sample may be carry-over from other donors' samples.

This clonotype occurred many times. The J gene is TRBJ2-1, the V gene TRBV5-1, with TRBD2 matching over 8 bases. CDR3 length: 15 residues. The V and J ends lost 3 bases and 0 bases, in that order; junction bases with no gene match: 2. CDR1 and CDR2 (germline): SGHRS, YFSETQ. The CDR3 loop reads CASSSGGSSYNEQFF. The CDR3 DNA reads TGCGCCAGCAGCTCGGGGGGGAGCTCCTACAATGAGCAGTTCTTC.

This clonotype was counted at least ten times. The genes are TRBV28 and TRBJ2-7, with 8 bases lining up with TRBD2. V shed 8 bases and J 7 bases; nucleotides not matched to a gene: 7. This CDR3 is 12 amino acids long. Germline V gene lookup returns CDR1 MDHEN and CDR2 SYDVKM. CDR3 in amino acids: CASWTSPGEQYF. For the CDR3, the DNA is TGTGCCAGCTGGACTAGCCCCGGGGAGCAGTACTTC.

This clonotype was seen more than once but under ten times. V gene TRBV28 combines with J gene TRBJ2-7; no firm D call. This CDR3 comprises 10 residues. CDR1 MDHEN and CDR2 SYDVKM come from the germline V gene. Trimming removed 6 bases at V and 12 bases at J, with 12 bases between. The chain's CDR3 is CASRRYFPYF. The CDR3 nucleotides are TGTGCCAGCAGACGTTACTTCCCGTACTTC.

This clonotype was counted only a few times. The chain couples TRBV15 to TRBJ2-2; D unresolved. CDR3 length: 18 residues. Between the trimmed V and J ends, which lost 4 bases and 4 bases, there was a span of 22 bases. Germline-derived CDR1 and CDR2 are LNHNV and YYDKDF (reference sequence). The DNA for the CDR3 is TGTGCCACCAGCACCGGGCAGGCCATACAATGGAGCACCGGGGAGCTGTTTTTT. Translating gives CATSTGQAIQWSTGELFF.

This clonotype was seen ten or more times. V is TRBV7-9 and J is TRBJ1-4; TRBD1 matches at 7 bases. CDR3 length equals 15 residues. Germline CDR1 SEHNR, CDR2 FQNEAQ (reference sequence). Trimming at V came to 4 bases and at J to 5 bases, leaving 7 bases not matched to a gene. In DNA, the CDR3 is TGTGCCAGCAGCTCACGGACAGGTCCGAATGAAAAACTGTTTTTT. Translated, it gives CASSSRTGPNEKLFF.

In this sample, this clonotype turned up many times. The rearrangement uses TRBV12-3 or TRBV12-4 and TRBJ2-7, with TRBD2 matching over 7 bases. J gave up 2 bases and V 1 base, and 2 bases lay outside the gene matches. The CDR3 has 14 amino acids. The CDR3: CASSLGLAPYEQYF. CDR3 sequence (DNA): TGTGCCAGCAGTTTAGGACTAGCTCCCTACGAGCAGTACTTC.

This clonotype occurred many times. CDR3 sequence (DNA): TGTGCCAGCAGCCAGGCGGTTAAGGATAATTCACCCCTCCACTTT. This translates into CASSQAVKDNSPLHF. This chain uses TRBV4-2 with TRBJ1-6; D is uncertain. The CDR3 runs to 15 residues. The V gene's germline CDR1 is LGHNA and CDR2 YNFKEQ. Trimming took off 3 bases at V and 5 bases at J, with 11 bases between the two ends.

The rearrangement joins TRBV5-1 to TRBJ2-5; TRBD2 might be the D (5 bases). V was cut by 2 bases and J by 5 bases, with 10 bases left in between. The CDR3 contains 13 residues. Germline V gives CDR1 SGHRS, CDR2 YFSETQ. The CDR3 coding sequence is TGCGCCAGCAGCTTTGAGGGTACGGAGACCCAGTACTTC. This encodes CASSFEGTETQYF.

At least ten counts were recorded for this clonotype. This chain connects TRBV7-2 to TRBJ1-4; 10 bases are a match to TRBD1. Germline V CDR1 and CDR2: SGHTA, FQGNSA. The CDR3 length is 16 residues. The trim removed 5 bases at V and 3 bases at J, leaving 6 bases unmatched. CDR3 residues: CASSPDRGRANEKLFF. The CDR3 DNA sequence: TGTGCCAGCAGCCCAGACAGGGGGCGGGCTAATGAAAAACTGTTTTTT.

In this sample, this clonotype turned up many times. The chain links TRBV6-6 to TRBJ1-1; tentatively, D is TRBD1 (5 bases). The CDR3 totals 13 residues. Trimming removed 2 bases from V and 1 base from J, with 5 bases in between. Germline assignment: CDR1 MNHNY and CDR2 SVGAGI (reference sequence). CDR3 DNA: TGTGCCAGCAGTTACCAGGGGAACACTGAAGCTTTCTTT. It translates to CASSYQGNTEAFF.

This clonotype has only a few counts. The J gene is TRBJ2-7, the V gene TRBV7-2, with D tentatively TRBD1 or TRBD2 (5 bases each). This CDR3 is built from 14 residues. Germline CDR1 reads SGHTA; CDR2 reads FQGNSA. The V and J ends lost 1 base and 1 base respectively, with 8 bases between them. CDR3 amino acids: CASSLDGGSYEQYF. CDR3 DNA: TGTGCCAGCAGCTTAGATGGGGGTTCCTACGAGCAGTACTTC.

A few counts support this clonotype. The chain combines TRBV11-2 with TRBJ2-5; D is unresolved. This CDR3 spans 12 amino acids. Deletions cut 0 bases from V and 7 bases from J, with 6 bases between. Germline lookup yields CDR1 SGHAT and CDR2 FQNNGV. CDR3 nucleotides: TGTGCCAGCAGCTTAGACGAAGGGACCCAGTACTTC. Protein sequence: CASSLDEGTQYF.

This clonotype was counted at least ten times. V usage is TRBV7-6 and J usage is TRBJ2-3, with D unresolved. V lost 2 bases and J 4 bases, leaving 10 bases between the germline ends. This CDR3 is built from 14 residues. Per the germline V gene, CDR1 is SGHVS and CDR2 is FNYEAQ. CDR3 DNA sequence: TGTGCCAGCAGCTTAATGGTGAGGCCAGATACGCAGTATTTT. Its translation is CASSLMVRPDTQYF.

Notes on this clonotype: With a much larger clone just one base away, this may be a read error. The chain couples TRBV7-2 to TRBJ1-2; unclear D gene. CDR3 size: 15 residues. Germline V gives CDR1 SGHTA, CDR2 FQGNSA. The germline V and J ends were trimmed by 3 bases and 2 bases, with 13 bases remaining between them. In DNA, the CDR3 is TGTGCCAGCAGCTTTGGGCCTAATCTGAACTATGGCTACACCTTC. Translated: CASSFGPNLNYGYTF.

This clonotype occurred a few times. V gene TRBV6-5 combines with J gene TRBJ2-7; tentatively, D is TRBD1 (6 bases). The V gene's germline CDR1 is MNHEY and CDR2 SVGAGI. The CDR3 has 13 amino acids. Trimming shortened V by 0 bases and J by 9 bases, and 12 bases separated the two germline ends. This chain's CDR3 is CASSYSIETGQYF. In nucleotides, the CDR3 is TGTGCCAGCAGTTACTCGATTGAGACAGGGCAGTACTTC.

In this sample, this clonotype turned up a few times. The chain carries TRBV18 and TRBJ2-1, with D unresolved. V gave up 0 bases and J gave up 5 bases, with 8 bases separating them. CDR3 size: 14 residues. Germline assignment: CDR1 KGHSH and CDR2 LQKENI. The CDR3 loop reads CASSPPNTDNEQFF. Here the CDR3 DNA reads TGTGCCAGCTCACCACCTAACACAGACAATGAGCAGTTCTTC.

The gene calls are TRBV28 and TRBJ2-3; tentatively, D is TRBD2 (5 bases). The CDR3 runs to 16 residues. In germline, CDR1 is MDHEN, CDR2 SYDVKM. Trimming cost V 5 bases and J 6 bases, with 21 bases left between them. The CDR3 region has the DNA TGTGCCAGCAGTCCCACCCGGGGTTCAGTTTTGGATACGCAGTATTTT. The encoded protein is CASSPTRGSVLDTQYF.

This clonotype was seen a handful of times. The chain recombines TRBV4-2 with TRBJ1-1, with D possibly matching TRBD1 (5 bases). The CDR3 consists of 14 residues. CDR1 and CDR2 (germline): LGHNA, YNFKEQ. V was clipped by 3 bases and J by 3 bases, with 11 bases between them. The CDR3 is CASSQRGAYTEAFF. The CDR3 bases are TGTGCCAGCAGCCAGCGGGGCGCCTACACTGAAGCTTTCTTT.

This clonotype was observed a handful of times. CDR3 coding DNA: TGTGCCAGCTCACCTCGGACAGGGGTTTTGAACACTGAAGCTTTCTTT. It translates to CASSPRTGVLNTEAFF. The chain links TRBV18 to TRBJ1-1; 9 bases agree with TRBD1. From germline, CDR1 is KGHSH and CDR2 LQKENI. J gave up 0 bases and V 3 bases, and 5 bases lay outside the gene matches. This CDR3 has 16 residues.

This chain joins TRBV28 and TRBJ2-5, with unresolved D. The CDR3 extends over 11 amino acids. V was pared by 4 bases and J by 13 bases, with 13 bases between. The germline V gene has CDR1 MDHEN and CDR2 SYDVKM. As DNA, the CDR3 is TGTGCCAGCAGTTCCCCAACCCACCCGTACTTC. Encoded protein: CASSSPTHPYF.

The V gene is TRBV10-3, the J gene TRBJ2-2; D is ambiguous. This CDR3 has 12 amino acids. Trimming left V 3 bases short and J 6 bases short, with 5 bases between. Germline lookup yields CDR1 ENHRY and CDR2 SYGVKD. For the CDR3, the DNA is TGTGCCATCAGTGATATCGCCGGGGAGCTGTTTTTT. It is translated as CAISDIAGELFF.

At least ten counts were recorded for this clonotype. The J gene is TRBJ2-2, the V gene TRBV5-1; possible D gene TRBD1, 5 bases. Deletions cut 1 base from V and 1 base from J, with 11 bases between. CDR1 and CDR2 (germline): SGHRS, YFSETQ. CDR3 size: 16 residues. The CDR3 here is CASSLFSGQNTGELFF. The DNA of the CDR3 is TGCGCCAGCAGCTTGTTTTCAGGGCAGAACACCGGGGAGCTGTTTTTT.

The chain links TRBV5-1 to TRBJ2-7, with 7 bases identical to TRBD1. CDR1 and CDR2 (germline): SGHRS, YFSETQ. The CDR3 spans 16 residues. V trimming: 1 base; J trimming: 3 bases; junction bases outside the gene matches: 10. The DNA for the CDR3 is TGCGCCAGCAGCTTGATCAATACGGGACAGCTCTACGAGCAGTACTTC. It codes for CASSLINTGQLYEQYF.

In its sample, this clonotype was seen many times. V usage is TRBV29-1 and J usage is TRBJ2-2; D call uncertain. This CDR3 has 13 amino acids. The germline V gene encodes CDR1 SQVTM and CDR2 ANQGSEA. V dropped 6 bases and J dropped 0 bases, with 8 bases sitting between them. The CDR3 region has the DNA TGCAGCGTCACGCCCGCGAACACCGGGGAGCTGTTTTTT. Residues: CSVTPANTGELFF.